This T cell receptor beta chain was observed in a study of blood T cell repertoires in COVID-19. Overall study context: Samples representing acute and convalescent COVID-19 were sourced from the United States, Italy and Spain.

Original data processing: Reference gene primers were amplified, and this amplification served to estimate nucleated cell counts. Sequenced by immunoSEQ multiplex PCR; TCRdb stores in-frame clones only, minus some. V and J calls and clone size are copied from that table; D and trimming were computed from the DNA. The sample records 100,000 to 150,000 clones, 80% to 95% being singletons. The Seattle patients, enrolled during active infection, were followed longitudinally. The TCR comes from a man between 50 and 59 years old with COVID-19, enrolled during active disease. Sample: peripheral blood.

The CDR3 spells CASSPRGGFTEAFF. The CDR3 DNA is TGTGCCAGCTCACCGAGGGGGGGATTTACTGAAGCTTTCTTT. V gene TRBV18 combines with J gene TRBJ1-1; weak D call: TRBD1 (6 bases). Germline values: CDR1 KGHSH, CDR2 LQKENI. This CDR3 has 14 amino acids. The V end lost 3 bases, the J end lost 5 bases, and 13 bases lay between the germline ends. Complete variable domain (other parts from reference TRBV18 and TRBJ1-1): NAGVMQNPRHLVRRRGQEARLRCSPMKGHSHVYWYRQLPEEGLKFMVYLQKENIIDESGMPKERFSAEFPKEGPSILRIQQVVRGDSAAYFCASSPRGGFTEAFFGQGTRLTVV.